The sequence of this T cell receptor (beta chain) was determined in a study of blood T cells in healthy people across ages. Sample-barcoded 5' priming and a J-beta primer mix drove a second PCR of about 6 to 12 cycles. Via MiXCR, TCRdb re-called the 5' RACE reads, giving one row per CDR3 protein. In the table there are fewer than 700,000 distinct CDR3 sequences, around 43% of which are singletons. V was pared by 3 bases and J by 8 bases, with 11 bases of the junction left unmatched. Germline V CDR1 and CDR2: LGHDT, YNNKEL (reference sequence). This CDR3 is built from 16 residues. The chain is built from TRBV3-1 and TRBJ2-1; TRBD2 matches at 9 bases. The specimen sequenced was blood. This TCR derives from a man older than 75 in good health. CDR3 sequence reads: CASSQGRGRAVYEQFF. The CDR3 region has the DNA TGTGCCAGCAGCCAGGGTCGCGGGAGGGCCGTTTATGAGCAGTTCTTC.